One sample yielded the 8 T cell receptor beta chains listed below, sequenced in a study of T cell responses to AZD1222 COVID-19 vaccine. Libraries were prepared by immunoSEQ multiplex PCR; TCRdb keeps only in-frame clonotypes and omits some of them. The sample carries roughly 100,000 clones, 85% to 90% recorded once. The starting material was peripheral blood, obtained on day 0 of AZD1222 vaccination. These receptors came from an adult in good health.

The chain links TRBV3-1 (or the pseudogene TRBV3-2) to TRBJ2-1; 11 bases fit TRBD2. Trimming at V came to 0 bases and at J to 10 bases, leaving 5 bases not matched to a gene. Per germline, CDR1 LGHDT and CDR2 YNNKEL (reference sequence). The CDR3 length is 15 residues. The CDR3 DNA follows: TGTGCCAGCAGCCAAGATGAAACTAGCGGGAGAGAGCAGTTCTTC. Encoded protein: CASSQDETSGREQFF.

This sequence joins TRBV5-1 and TRBJ2-1; D perhaps matches TRBD1 (5 bases). Trimming stripped 3 bases from V and 6 bases from J, with 13 bases between. Germline V lookup: CDR1 SGHRS, CDR2 YFSETQ. The CDR3 is 14 residues long. The CDR3 DNA reads TGCGCCAGCAGCTCCTTTGACAGCCCCAATGAGCAGTTCTTC. It encodes CASSSFDSPNEQFF.

This clone was seen a single time. J is TRBJ1-2 and V is TRBV11-2; D unclear. V was cut by 5 bases and J by 3 bases, with 10 bases left in between. This CDR3 is 13 amino acids long. Germline assignment: CDR1 SGHAT and CDR2 FQNNGV. This chain's CDR3 is CASSSYQYYGYTF. In DNA, the CDR3 is TGTGCCAGCAGCAGTTATCAGTACTATGGCTACACCTTC. Full variable domain (remainder filled in from reference TRBV11-2 and TRBJ1-2): EAGVAQSPRYKIIEKRQSVAFWCNPISGHATLYWYQQILGQGPKLLIQFQNNGVVDDSQLPKDRFSAERLKGVDSTLKIQPAKLEDSAVYLCASSSYQYYGYTFGSGTRLTVV.

V gene TRBV7-3 combines with J gene TRBJ2-3, with TRBD2 matching 11 bases. The CDR3 covers 17 residues. Germline V CDR1 and CDR2: SGHTA, FQGTGA. Trimming cost V 5 bases and J 5 bases; bases outside gene matches: 12. The CDR3 coding sequence is TGTGCCAGCAGCCCTAAAGGGCTAGCGGGAGGTGGAGATACGCAGTATTTT. It is translated as CASSPKGLAGGGDTQYF. The variable domain in full, with the rest retrieved from reference TRBV7-3 and TRBJ2-3, is GAGVSQTPSNKVTEKGKYVELRCDPISGHTALYWYRQSLGQGPEFLIYFQGTGAADDSGLPNDRFFAVRPEGSVSTLKIQRTERGDSAVYLCASSPKGLAGGGDTQYFGPGTRLTVL.

Notes on this clone: The same CDR3 also results from other DNA sequences found in this sample. The gene calls are TRBV19 and TRBJ1-4; D might be TRBD1 (5 bases). Germline V gene sequence: CDR1 LNHDA, CDR2 SQIVND (reference sequence). V lost 4 bases and J 0 bases, leaving 9 bases between the germline ends. The CDR3 is made up of 15 amino acids. The CDR3 protein is CASSTGTATNEKLFF. The CDR3 nucleotides read TGTGCCAGTAGTACCGGGACGGCAACTAATGAAAAACTGTTTTTT.

This clone came up a few times. The V gene is TRBV6-5, the J gene TRBJ2-3; 8 bases line up with TRBD2. The V and J ends lost 6 bases and 3 bases, in that order; junction bases with no gene match: 8. The CDR3 extends over 15 amino acids. Germline values: CDR1 MNHEY, CDR2 SVGAGI. CDR3 protein: CASSLTSESTDTQYF. The CDR3 bases are TGTGCCAGCAGCCTGACTAGCGAATCTACAGATACGCAGTATTTT.

In nucleotides, the CDR3 is TGTGCCAGCAGCTTGACGGGTCGCGAGCAGTACTTC. Translation: CASSLTGREQYF. V gene TRBV5-8 combines with J gene TRBJ2-7; no firm D call. Germline V gene lookup returns CDR1 SGHTS and CDR2 YDEGEE. Trimming shortened V by 1 base and J by 6 bases, and 8 bases separated the two germline ends. This CDR3 spans 12 amino acids. Based on the CDR3 plus reference TRBV5-8 and TRBJ2-7, the full variable domain is EAGVTQSPTHLIKTRGQQATLRCSPISGHTSVYWYQQALGLGLQFLLWYDEGEERNRGNFPPRFSGRQFPNYSSELNVNALELEDSALYLCASSLTGREQYFGPGTRLTVT.

V usage is TRBV11-2 and J usage is TRBJ2-1; D unresolved. V lost 5 bases to trimming and J lost 8 bases, with 10 bases between them. Germline V gene lookup returns CDR1 SGHAT and CDR2 FQNNGV. The CDR3 has 12 residues. CDR3 loop: CASSPRGDEQFF. As DNA, the CDR3 is TGTGCCAGCAGCCCCCGCGGCGATGAGCAGTTCTTC.